These 28 T cell receptor beta chains originate from one sample sequenced in a study of blood T cell repertoires in COVID-19. Measured with immunoSEQ multiplex PCR; TCRdb has only the in-frame clones, and not every one. The table shows about 210,000 clones, with approximately 80% occurring only once. Sequencing was performed on peripheral blood. The receptor source for this set is a human donor in a cohort sampled during active COVID-19.

The rearrangement links TRBV3-1 (or the pseudogene TRBV3-2) to TRBJ2-1, with D unclear. CDR3 length: 12 residues. The germline CDR1 and CDR2 sequences are LGHDT and YNNKEL (reference sequence). Trimming took off 4 bases at V and 9 bases at J, with 10 bases between the two ends. CDR3 residues: CASSPRRGEQFF. CDR3 DNA: TGTGCCAGCAGCCCGCGAAGAGGTGAGCAGTTCTTC.

V and J are TRBV5-1 and TRBJ2-1; TRBD2 matches at 13 bases. Germline V gene sequence: CDR1 SGHRS, CDR2 YFSETQ. The CDR3 covers 19 residues. V lost 4 bases to trimming and J lost 0 bases; unmatched junction nucleotides: 10. The CDR3 loop reads CASSPQGTSGVSSYNEQFF. CDR3 nucleotides: TGCGCCAGCAGCCCCCAGGGGACTAGCGGGGTGAGCTCCTACAATGAGCAGTTCTTC.

The CDR3 DNA follows: TGTGCCAGCAGCTTACTCCAGGGGTTGGAGTCACCCCTCCACTTT. It codes for CASSLLQGLESPLHF. The rearrangement links TRBV7-9 to TRBJ1-6; maybe TRBD1 (6 bases). The CDR3 sequence is 15 residues long. V gave up 2 bases and J gave up 10 bases, with 15 bases separating them. The germline V gene encodes CDR1 SEHNR and CDR2 FQNEAQ (reference sequence).

The rearrangement uses TRBV5-1 and TRBJ2-5; TRBD1 is a possible D gene (6 bases). The CDR3 length is 12 residues. CDR1 is SGHRS and CDR2 is YFSETQ in the germline V gene. The ends were cut back, 4 bases at V and 4 bases at J, with 8 bases in the middle. The CDR3 loop reads CASSPRGETQYF. The CDR3 coding sequence is TGCGCCAGCAGCCCCAGGGGAGAGACCCAGTACTTC.

This sequence joins TRBV28 and TRBJ2-2, with D tentatively TRBD1 (7 bases). The V end lost 8 bases, the J end lost 1 base, and 14 bases lay between the germline ends. The CDR3 contains 15 residues. Germline-derived CDR1 and CDR2 are MDHEN and SYDVKM. Written as DNA, the CDR3 is TGTGCCAGCGACCCAGGGGGAGGGAACACCGGGGAGCTGTTTTTT. Translation gives CASDPGGGNTGELFF.

The chain recombines TRBV24-1 with TRBJ1-2; 10 bases agree with TRBD1. Germline V gives CDR1 KGHDR, CDR2 SFDVKD. The CDR3 has 14 amino acids. The V segment lost 5 bases and the J segment 3 bases; nucleotides outside the gene matches: 2. The CDR3 nucleotides read TGTGCCACCAGTGGGGACAGGGGTGACTATGGCTACACCTTC. Its protein product is CATSGDRGDYGYTF.

The chain employs TRBV19 and TRBJ2-1, with 9 bases fitting TRBD2. The CDR3 length is 16 residues. Trimming cost V 0 bases and J 9 bases; bases outside gene matches: 9. The germline CDR1 and CDR2 sequences are LNHDA and SQIVND (reference sequence). CDR3 amino acids: CASSIDLAGGLGEQFF. The CDR3 nucleotides are TGTGCCAGTAGTATAGATCTTGCGGGGGGGCTTGGTGAGCAGTTCTTC.

The chain recombines TRBV7-9 with TRBJ1-4; TRBD1 agrees at 9 bases. Germline CDR1 SEHNR, CDR2 FQNEAQ (reference sequence). The trim removed 4 bases at V and 8 bases at J, leaving 8 bases unmatched. The CDR3 sequence is 15 residues long. In DNA form, the CDR3 reads TGTGCCAGCAGCTCCAGGACAGGGGTGAGCGAAAAACTGTTTTTT. It is translated as CASSSRTGVSEKLFF. The whole variable domain, filled in from reference TRBV7-9 and TRBJ1-4, reads DTGVSQNPRHKITKRGQNVTFRCDPISEHNRLYWYRQTLGQGPEFLTYFQNEAQLEKSRLLSDRFSAERPKGSFSTLEIQRTEQGDSAMYLCASSSRTGVSEKLFFGSGTQLSVL.

The CDR3: CASSSPGSSYEQYF. The CDR3 bases are TGTGCCAGCAGTTCGCCTGGGAGCTCCTACGAGCAGTACTTC. The chain combines TRBV28 with TRBJ2-7; perhaps TRBD2 as D (5 bases). The CDR3 loop spans 14 amino acids. CDR1 and CDR2 from the germline V gene are MDHEN and SYDVKM. With 4 bases removed from V and 0 bases from J, the gap between germline ends came to 10 bases.

The chain has TRBV7-9 and TRBJ2-3, with 10 bases matching TRBD2. The CDR3 runs 16 residues. V was clipped by 6 bases and J by 6 bases; unmatched bases: 12. Germline values: CDR1 SEHNR, CDR2 FQNEAQ (reference sequence). The CDR3 nucleotides read TGTGCCAGCAGGTCTCTAGCGGGAGACGGGTGGGATACGCAGTATTTT. Protein product: CASRSLAGDGWDTQYF. The variable domain in full, completed from reference TRBV7-9 and TRBJ2-3, reads DTGVSQNPRHKITKRGQNVTFRCDPISEHNRLYWYRQTLGQGPEFLTYFQNEAQLEKSRLLSDRFSAERPKGSFSTLEIQRTEQGDSAMYLCASRSLAGDGWDTQYFGPGTRLTVL.

This chain joins TRBV7-2 and TRBJ2-7; TRBD1 matches at 9 bases. Losses at the gene ends were 2 bases for V and 6 bases for J; bases not matched to a gene: 8. There are 15 residues in the CDR3. Per germline, CDR1 SGHTA and CDR2 FQGNSA. CDR3 in amino acids: CASSLKGQGGGEQYF. The CDR3 nucleotides read TGTGCCAGCAGCTTAAAGGGACAGGGAGGAGGCGAGCAGTACTTC. The variable domain in full, with the rest retrieved from reference TRBV7-2 and TRBJ2-7, is GAGVSQSPSNKVTEKGKDVELRCDPISGHTALYWYRQSLGQGLEFLIYFQGNSAPDKSGLPSDRFSAERTGGSVSTLTIQRTQQEDSAVYLCASSLKGQGGGEQYFGPGTRLTVT.

The chain is built from TRBV28 and TRBJ2-2; D gene unclear. V shed 4 bases and J shed 4 bases, with 13 bases lying between them. Germline V gene lookup returns CDR1 MDHEN and CDR2 SYDVKM. CDR3 length: 15 amino acids. The CDR3 sequence is CASSYPTDGTGELFF. CDR3 nucleotide sequence: TGTGCCAGCAGTTATCCCACAGATGGCACCGGGGAGCTGTTTTTT.

The J gene is TRBJ1-2, the V gene TRBV10-3, with D unclear. V dropped 7 bases and J dropped 4 bases, with 10 bases sitting between them. The germline V gene has CDR1 ENHRY and CDR2 SYGVKD. This CDR3 is 12 amino acids long. The CDR3 DNA sequence: TGTGCCATCACCCCTGAGGGCTATGGCTACACCTTC. It yields the protein CAITPEGYGYTF.

The rearrangement uses TRBV5-4 and TRBJ2-7; 8 bases agree with TRBD1. The J segment lost 5 bases and the V segment lost 4 bases, leaving 11 bases of the junction unmatched. CDR1 SGHNT and CDR2 YYREEE come from the germline V gene (reference sequence). The CDR3 covers 15 residues. The CDR3 DNA is TGTGCCAGCAGCAAAGGCAGGACAGGGATCAACGAGCAGTACTTC. Its protein is CASSKGRTGINEQYF.

V gene TRBV28 combines with J gene TRBJ1-5; D might be TRBD1 (5 bases). CDR1 and CDR2 (germline): MDHEN, SYDVKM. V dropped 1 base and J dropped 2 bases, with 9 bases sitting between them. This CDR3 region has 15 residues. The CDR3 sequence: CASSLFTRGNQPQHF. The CDR3 nucleotides read TGTGCCAGCAGTTTATTCACCAGGGGCAATCAGCCCCAGCATTTT.

The chain recombines TRBV28 with TRBJ1-2; D is unclear. Germline-derived CDR1 and CDR2 are MDHEN and SYDVKM. With 6 bases removed from V and 8 bases from J, the gap between germline ends came to 10 bases. CDR3 length: 11 residues. In DNA, the CDR3 is TGTGCCAGCAGAACCGGCAGGGGCTACACCTTC. This encodes CASRTGRGYTF.

This sequence joins TRBV19 and TRBJ1-4, with D uncertain. The ends were cut back, 4 bases at V and 4 bases at J, with 19 bases in the middle. The CDR3 length is 17 residues. Per the germline V gene, CDR1 is LNHDA and CDR2 is SQIVND (reference sequence). The CDR3 DNA follows: TGTGCCAGTAGTAAACGTCCTCCATTCTATCTTAATGAAAAACTGTTTTTT. Protein: CASSKRPPFYLNEKLFF. Using reference TRBV19 and TRBJ1-4 for the parts outside the CDR3, the full variable domain is DGGITQSPKYLFRKEGQNVTLSCEQNLNHDAMYWYRQDPGQGLRLIYYSQIVNDFQKGDIAEGYSVSREKKESFPLTVTSAQKNPTAFYLCASSKRPPFYLNEKLFFGSGTQLSVL.

The chain is built from TRBV3-1 (or the pseudogene TRBV3-2) and TRBJ1-5; 8 positions agree with TRBD1. Germline V gives CDR1 LGHDT, CDR2 YNNKEL (reference sequence). The junction had 14 bases not matched to a gene; V was cut back by 1 base and J by 6 bases. This CDR3 comprises 18 residues. The CDR3 nucleotides read TGTGCCAGCAGCCAAGCAGGCTCCTGGACAGGGAGGGGTCAGCCCCAGCATTTT. It encodes CASSQAGSWTGRGQPQHF.

The gene calls are TRBV3-1 (or the pseudogene TRBV3-2) and TRBJ2-7, with D perhaps matching TRBD1 (5 bases). Trimming took 1 base from V and 2 from J, leaving 12 bases between them. Germline V gene data show CDR1 as LGHDT and CDR2 as YNNKEL (reference sequence). The CDR3 consists of 15 residues. CDR3 nucleotide sequence: TGTGCCAGCAGCCAAGTGATGGCGACAGCCTACGAGCAGTACTTC. Translated: CASSQVMATAYEQYF.

The rearrangement links TRBV3-1 (or the pseudogene TRBV3-2) to TRBJ2-7, with D possibly matching TRBD1 (6 bases). Deletions cut 4 bases from V and 4 bases from J, with 8 bases between. The CDR3 length is 12 residues. The germline V gene has CDR1 LGHDT and CDR2 YNNKEL (reference sequence). The CDR3 sequence: CASSPQGYEQYF. The CDR3 nucleotides are TGTGCCAGCAGCCCACAGGGTTACGAGCAGTACTTC.

The chain's CDR3 is CASSQPGGGGQGDTQYF. In DNA form, the CDR3 reads TGTGCCAGCAGCCAACCTGGGGGCGGGGGGCAAGGAGATACGCAGTATTTT. This rearrangement joins TRBV3-1 (or the pseudogene TRBV3-2) to TRBJ2-3, with 8 bases that match TRBD2. Germline CDR1 reads LGHDT; CDR2 reads YNNKEL (reference sequence). Trimming at V came to 2 bases and at J to 5 bases, leaving 12 bases not matched to a gene. This CDR3 spans 17 amino acids.

This clone was observed a few times. The chain combines TRBV6-6 with TRBJ1-2; TRBD1 aligns across 10 bases. Germline CDR1 and CDR2: MNHNY and SVGAGI (reference sequence). The CDR3 is 15 residues long. With 6 bases clipped from V and 6 bases from J, the junction kept 10 bases outside the gene matches. The CDR3 loop is CASRTTGGAIDGYTF. CDR3 nucleotides: TGTGCCAGCAGGACGACAGGGGGCGCGATCGATGGCTACACCTTC.

This clone was observed a few times. The rearrangement uses TRBV29-1 and TRBJ2-7; TRBD2 is a possible D gene (5 bases). Germline V gives CDR1 SQVTM, CDR2 ANQGSEA. V lost 6 bases and J lost 0, with 9 bases in between. The CDR3 loop spans 12 amino acids. The CDR3 bases are TGCAGCGTCGGGGAGAGCTCCTACGAGCAGTACTTC. Translation gives CSVGESSYEQYF.

J is TRBJ1-3 and V is TRBV4-1; D gene ambiguous. The CDR3 sequence is 14 residues long. Trimming cost V 0 bases and J 2 bases, with 5 bases left between them. Germline V gene data show CDR1 as MGHRA and CDR2 as YSYEKL. The CDR3 sequence is CASSQDGAGNTIYF. The CDR3 DNA reads TGCGCCAGCAGCCAAGACGGAGCTGGAAACACCATATATTTT.

J is TRBJ1-6 and V is TRBV28; D call uncertain. Germline assignment: CDR1 MDHEN and CDR2 SYDVKM. Trimming shortened V by 6 bases and J by 2 bases, and 14 bases separated the two germline ends. This CDR3 comprises 16 residues. CDR3 sequence: CASRLRTSAYNSPLHF. CDR3 nucleotide sequence: TGTGCCAGCAGGCTACGGACTTCAGCCTATAATTCACCCCTCCACTTT.

The chain has TRBV29-1 and TRBJ1-3, with D unclear. Germline V gene data show CDR1 as SQVTM and CDR2 as ANQGSEA. The germline V and J ends were trimmed by 7 bases and 0 bases, with 10 bases remaining between them. The CDR3 totals 13 residues. This CDR3 reads CSAVRASGNTIYF. In nucleotides, the CDR3 is TGCAGCGCTGTACGAGCCTCTGGAAACACCATATATTTT.

This chain links TRBV19 with TRBJ1-4; D gene uncertain. CDR1 and CDR2 from the germline V gene are LNHDA and SQIVND (reference sequence). V gave up 1 base and J gave up 8 bases, with 14 bases separating them. The CDR3 consists of 15 residues. Here the CDR3 reads CASSIVPGEEEKLFF. DNA of the CDR3: TGTGCCAGTAGTATAGTCCCTGGGGAGGAGGAAAAACTGTTTTTT.

The J gene is TRBJ1-2, the V gene TRBV5-4; 7 bases map to TRBD1. V lost 4 bases to trimming and J lost 0 bases; unmatched junction nucleotides: 6. Germline values: CDR1 SGHNT, CDR2 YYREEE (reference sequence). CDR3 length equals 15 residues. DNA of the CDR3: TGTGCCAGCAGCCCGGGGACAGCTACTAACTATGGCTACACCTTC. As protein: CASSPGTATNYGYTF.